A selection of T cell receptor beta chains follows, all from one sample in a study of blood T cell repertoires in COVID-19. The table came from immunoSEQ multiplex PCR; TCRdb's copy has only in-frame clones and leaves some out. Of roughly 42,000 clones detected, roughly 80% appear once; the ten largest clones hold 25% to 40%. Sequencing input: peripheral blood. These receptors all come from a woman older than 75 with acute or convalescent COVID-19. Both conserved end residues are trimmed from each CDR3. Fields, in order: CDR3 protein, V gene, clone size, CDR3 length. Clone size is not always given. Where it is, it says once, few, many or a class for expanded clones.

ASSTRRSGRGINEQF | TRBV7-2 | once | 15
ASSQATPSATNYGYT | TRBV3-1/TRBV3-2 | . | 15
ASSSESGANVLT | TRBV5-4 | . | 12
ASSQVGSNQPQH | TRBV3-1/TRBV3-2 | . | 12
ASSRQRALGGDNEQF | TRBV6-2/TRBV6-3 | . | 15
ASSQDKASGSQQF | TRBV4-3 | . | 13
AWSPSPIAGGIYEQY | TRBV30 | . | 15
ASTSRGGHEQY | TRBV19 | . | 11
ASGCGTSGKFVELF | TRBV23-1 | once | 14
ASSVAGVEETQY | TRBV6-1 | . | 12
ASSTGQGWNTEAF | TRBV5-4 | . | 13
ASSSGGLAGVSRELF | TRBV7-9 | once | 15
ASTTAGTPYEQY | TRBV5-4 | once | 12
ASSGSEGGTSYNSPLH | TRBV9 | . | 16
ASSEARTGGWNGYT | TRBV2 | few | 14
ASVSGQAADTQY | TRBV19 | . | 12
SVEAGLNQPQH | TRBV29-1 | once | 11
ASSIGGTSGHNEQF | TRBV19 | . | 14
SINEGDGQPQH | TRBV29-1 | . | 11
SVDTLSGTGFSDSPLH | TRBV29-1 | few | 16
ASSESAITQY | TRBV10-2 | . | 10
ASSEAGGNSPLH | TRBV25-1 | . | 12
ASSRGTSEYNEQF | TRBV4-1 | . | 13
ASSFTSGSYETQY | TRBV7-6 | . | 13
ASSVNQGGDSPLH | TRBV9 | . | 13
ASSLGLVDEQF | TRBV11-2 | few | 11
ATSDFGASGSDTQY | TRBV24-1 | . | 14
ASSQGTRGAATNEKLF | TRBV4-2 | once | 16
ASSGSGSGVGGEQY | TRBV9 | . | 14
ASSLEGGRAYNEQF | TRBV5-4 | . | 14
ASSLRTSGKSYEQY | TRBV28 | . | 14
AWSQGLAYGYT | TRBV30 | . | 11
ASSRGSADTQY | TRBV18 | . | 11
ASSQAGEETQY | TRBV3-1/TRBV3-2 | . | 11
ASSLGSTSGDNEQF | TRBV5-1 | few | 14
ATLSPQGAAGDTQY | TRBV24-1 | . | 14
ASSQEGRDRAAGELF | TRBV4-1 | . | 15
ASSQRQSYGYT | TRBV23-1 | once | 11
ASSIRARTQETQY | TRBV19 | . | 13
ASSQGAGEPYEQY | TRBV4-3 | . | 13
ASSLMPNGQGDGYT | TRBV7-6 | . | 14
ASSLLAVGVRATNEKLF | TRBV7-2 | . | 17
ASSSTGFSGYT | TRBV11-2 | . | 11
ASSLVSLPLAGREGEQY | TRBV7-2 | . | 17
ASSTGADTQY | TRBV19 | . | 10
ASSPGLAGGSQQETQY | TRBV5-1 | . | 16
ASSILGSRVYGYT | TRBV19 | . | 13
ASSLGDTVYEQY | TRBV4-1 | few | 12
ASGARGPNQPQH | TRBV27 | . | 12
ATSRLQRPRSLGANVLT | TRBV15 | . | 17
AWRWGGQGGTEAF | TRBV30 | . | 13
ASSQALAGGVETQY | TRBV3-1/TRBV3-2 | once | 14
ASSPGQAGNTIY | TRBV7-9 | few | 12
ASSPSGTVNIQY | TRBV5-1 | . | 12
ASSWRTGKVEAF | TRBV5-1 | . | 12
ASSQVFGELF | TRBV4-2 | . | 10
ASSTQGTSYNEQF | TRBV5-1 | . | 13
ASSFQGYEQF | TRBV12-3/TRBV12-4 | . | 10
ASSLTRNTEAF | TRBV7-2 | once | 11